These 19 T cell receptor beta chains originate from one sample sequenced in a study of T cells in localized non-small cell lung cancer. Data came from immunoSEQ multiplex PCR; TCRdb stores just in-frame clones and leaves some out. In the table there are about 59,000 clones, around 90% of which are singletons. The sequences come from peripheral blood, collected before any cancer treatment. The receptors were sampled from a man aged 40 to 70 with stage I squamous cell lung carcinoma.

This clone was detected only once. This chain connects TRBV7-9 to TRBJ2-7; maybe TRBD2 (5 bases). V shed 5 bases and J shed 2 bases, with 10 bases lying between them. CDR1 SEHNR and CDR2 FQNEAQ come from the germline V gene (reference sequence). There are 13 residues in the CDR3. As DNA, the CDR3 is TGTGCCAGCAGCCCTAGCCGGGCCTACGAGCAGTACTTC. Encoded protein: CASSPSRAYEQYF.

This sequence joins TRBV18 and TRBJ2-7; D call uncertain. V was clipped by 5 bases and J by 2 bases, with 10 bases between them. The germline V gene encodes CDR1 KGHSH and CDR2 LQKENI. The CDR3 is 13 amino acids. The CDR3 DNA reads TGTGCCAGCTCATCCTCACGAACCTACGAGCAGTACTTC. It codes for CASSSSRTYEQYF.

The V and J genes are TRBV18 and TRBJ2-7; TRBD1 matches 10 bases. CDR3 length: 15 amino acids. Looked up from germline, CDR1 is KGHSH and CDR2 is LQKENI. With 6 bases clipped from V and 2 bases from J, the junction kept 7 bases outside the gene matches. The CDR3 DNA is TGTGCCAGCTCCCGCGGGACAGGGGAACCCTACGAGCAGTACTTC. Protein product: CASSRGTGEPYEQYF.

This chain connects TRBV30 to TRBJ2-5; TRBD2 might be the D (7 bases). V gave up 4 bases and J gave up 0 bases, with 15 bases separating them. From germline, CDR1 is GTSNPN and CDR2 SVGIG (reference sequence). This CDR3 comprises 15 residues. CDR3 loop: CAWTQRGADQETQYF. CDR3 coding DNA: TGTGCCTGGACCCAACGGGGGGCAGACCAAGAGACCCAGTACTTC.

The rearrangement links TRBV10-3 to TRBJ2-7; TRBD1 aligns across 8 bases. This CDR3 is built from 14 residues. Germline V gene data show CDR1 as ENHRY and CDR2 as SYGVKD. V dropped 10 bases and J dropped 2; count of bases not matched to a gene: 10. Here the CDR3 DNA reads TGTGCCAGCGGCGGCAGGGGGCAGGCCTACGAGCAGTACTTC. This codes for CASGGRGQAYEQYF.

This chain uses TRBV5-4 with TRBJ2-7; D ambiguous. Germline V lookup: CDR1 SGHNT, CDR2 YYREEE (reference sequence). The V gene lost 3 bases and the J gene lost 6 bases, with 16 bases spanning the gap. The CDR3 has 14 residues. CDR3 sequence: CASSWLVLGSEQYF. DNA of the CDR3: TGTGCCAGCAGCTGGCTTGTTCTGGGGTCCGAGCAGTACTTC.

The chain has TRBV7-9 and TRBJ2-5; perhaps TRBD1 as D (5 bases). This CDR3 contains 14 residues. In germline, CDR1 is SEHNR, CDR2 FQNEAQ (reference sequence). The V end was cut by 3 bases, the J end by 1 base, with 9 bases between. DNA for the CDR3: TGTGCCAGCAGCTTTTCCGACAGCCAAGAGACCCAGTACTTC. It translates to CASSFSDSQETQYF.

The chain is built from TRBV18 and TRBJ2-3, with D unresolved. Trimming pared 3 bases from V and 4 bases from J, leaving 5 bases between. Per germline, CDR1 KGHSH and CDR2 LQKENI. CDR3 length: 12 residues. The CDR3 sequence is CASSPASDTQYF. The CDR3 coding sequence is TGTGCCAGCTCACCCGCATCAGATACGCAGTATTTT.

The chain couples TRBV7-3 to TRBJ1-1; a weak D match, TRBD1 (5 bases). V was cut by 5 bases and J by 2 bases, with 9 bases left in between. Germline V gene lookup returns CDR1 SGHTA and CDR2 FQGTGA. The CDR3 covers 13 residues. CDR3 in DNA: TGTGCCAGCAGCCGGGACCCTAACACTGAAGCTTTCTTT. It codes for CASSRDPNTEAFF.

The CDR3 is CASSLPAVPSSYNEQFF. CDR3 sequence (DNA): TGTGCCAGCAGCTTACCAGCGGTACCAAGCTCCTACAATGAGCAGTTCTTC. The chain uses TRBV7-2 and TRBJ2-1; possible D gene TRBD2, 5 bases. The CDR3 runs to 17 residues. The germline V gene has CDR1 SGHTA and CDR2 FQGNSA. V lost 2 bases, J lost 0 bases, and 14 bases lay in between.

CDR3 residues: CASSGKGGLNEKLFF. CDR3 bases: TGCGCCAGCAGCGGAAAGGGGGGCCTTAATGAAAAACTGTTTTTT. The chain has TRBV5-1 and TRBJ1-4; D is perhaps TRBD1 (6 bases). This CDR3 contains 15 residues. The germline gives CDR1 SGHRS, CDR2 YFSETQ. Trimming removed 4 bases from V and 4 bases from J, with 14 bases in between.

The count of this clone is one. V and J are TRBV7-9 and TRBJ2-5, with no clear D. The CDR3 sequence is 14 residues long. V lost 1 base to trimming and J lost 0 bases, with 6 bases between them. Germline V CDR1 and CDR2: SEHNR, FQNEAQ (reference sequence). The CDR3 nucleotides are TGTGCCAGCAGCTTAGTTACAAACCAAGAGACCCAGTACTTC. Translation gives CASSLVTNQETQYF.

This chain connects TRBV6-6 to TRBJ2-7, with D possibly TRBD2 on 5 matching bases. V lost 4 bases and J 5 bases, leaving 15 bases between the germline ends. The CDR3 has 14 residues. Germline values: CDR1 MNHNY, CDR2 SVGAGI (reference sequence). CDR3 in amino acids: CASSSGGRSDEQYF. The CDR3 DNA follows: TGTGCCAGCAGTTCCGGAGGTCGGTCGGACGAGCAGTACTTC.

The gene calls are TRBV9 and TRBJ2-5, with 11 positions matching TRBD2. Germline V gene sequence: CDR1 SGDLS, CDR2 YYNGEE. Unmatched junction bases numbered 2, after V lost 4 bases and J lost 3 bases. The CDR3 runs 14 residues. CDR3 DNA: TGTGCCAGCAGCTCGACTAGCGGGGAAGAGACCCAGTACTTC. It yields the protein CASSSTSGEETQYF.

The chain has TRBV7-6 and TRBJ2-1; TRBD1 is a possible D gene (7 bases). Trimming took 0 bases from V and 10 from J, leaving 16 bases between them. The CDR3 is made up of 15 amino acids. Germline lookup yields CDR1 SGHVS and CDR2 FNYEAQ. CDR3 nucleotide sequence: TGTGCCAGCAGCTTAGCCGGACAGGAGGGCAGGGAGCAGTTCTTC. Translation: CASSLAGQEGREQFF.

This sequence joins TRBV28 and TRBJ2-7, with D possibly matching TRBD1 (6 bases). The ends were cut back, 4 bases at V and 4 bases at J, with 8 bases in the middle. CDR1 MDHEN and CDR2 SYDVKM come from the germline V gene. This CDR3 has 12 amino acids. CDR3 protein: CASSSDRYEQYF. Here the CDR3 DNA reads TGTGCCAGCAGTTCAGACAGGTACGAGCAGTACTTC.

The J gene is TRBJ2-1, the V gene TRBV28; D gene ambiguous. V was trimmed by 7 bases and J by 3 bases, leaving 10 bases between them. From germline, CDR1 is MDHEN and CDR2 SYDVKM. The CDR3 consists of 13 residues. The CDR3 DNA reads as TGTGCCAGCACCTCTGGGGACTACAATGAGCAGTTCTTC. Protein sequence: CASTSGDYNEQFF.

CDR3 sequence (DNA): TGTGCCACCAGGTCAGGGGGCTCCTACAATGAGCAGTTCTTC. Its protein is CATRSGGSYNEQFF. This chain joins TRBV15 and TRBJ2-1, with TRBD1 matching over 7 bases. The CDR3 spans 14 residues. With V trimmed by 6 bases and J by 0 bases, 2 bases remained unmatched. Germline-derived CDR1 and CDR2 are LNHNV and YYDKDF (reference sequence). Variable domain in full (rest from reference TRBV15 and TRBJ2-1): DAMVIQNPRYQVTQFGKPVTLSCSQTLNHNVMYWYQQKSSQAPKLLFHYYDKDFNNEADTPDNFQSRRPNTSFCFLDIRSPGLGDTAMYLCATRSGGSYNEQFFGPGTRLTVL.

The rearrangement uses TRBV5-4 and TRBJ2-3, with 7 nucleotides matching TRBD1. Germline trimming cut 4 bases from V and 4 bases from J; bases unmatched to any gene: 3. The germline V gene encodes CDR1 SGHNT and CDR2 YYREEE (reference sequence). CDR3 length: 13 amino acids. CDR3 sequence reads: CASSIDRADTQYF. In DNA, the CDR3 is TGTGCCAGCAGCATAGACAGGGCAGATACGCAGTATTTT.